This T cell receptor beta chain originates from a study of cytomegalovirus exposure and HLA in healthy donors. The study, taken as a whole, reports: The authors later found most CMV-associated TCR beta chains appeared HLA-restricted.

The CDR3 totals 16 residues. V was shortened by 4 bases and J by 0 bases, with 12 bases between the two germline ends. The germline gives CDR1 MDHEN, CDR2 SYDVKM. Notes on this clone: The antigen is not known.

Primers: 60 Vbeta forward and 13 Jbeta reverse. TCRdb's copy holds only in-frame clones and misses some; the assay was immunoSEQ multiplex PCR. The sample comprises approximately 150,000 clones, under 90% of which are singletons, and roughly 5% rests with the top ten. V gene TRBV28 combines with J gene TRBJ2-2; D perhaps matches TRBD2 (5 bases). Sequencing was done on a sample of PBMCs. The clonotype originates from a man under 40 in good health and CMV-seronegative. CDR3 coding DNA: TGTGCCAGCAGTTCTCGGCGGGTTTCGAACACCGGGGAGCTGTTTTTT. Its protein is CASSSRRVSNTGELFF.